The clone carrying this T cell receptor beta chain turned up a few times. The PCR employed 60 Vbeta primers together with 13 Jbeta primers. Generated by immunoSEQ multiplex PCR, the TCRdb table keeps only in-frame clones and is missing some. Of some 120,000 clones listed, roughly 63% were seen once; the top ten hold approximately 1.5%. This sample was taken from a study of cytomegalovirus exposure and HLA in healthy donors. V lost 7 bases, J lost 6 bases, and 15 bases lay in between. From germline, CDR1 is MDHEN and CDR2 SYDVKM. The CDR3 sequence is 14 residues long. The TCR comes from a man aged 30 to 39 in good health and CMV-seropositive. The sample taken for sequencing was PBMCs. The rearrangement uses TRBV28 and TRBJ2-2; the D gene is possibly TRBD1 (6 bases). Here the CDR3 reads CASNPTGYAGELFF. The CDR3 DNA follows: TGTGCCAGCAACCCTACAGGGTACGCCGGGGAGCTGTTTTTT.